Here is one T cell receptor (beta chain) with its context. This record comes from a study of blood T cell repertoires in COVID-19. Here immunoSEQ multiplex PCR was the method, and the copy in TCRdb shows in-frame clones only, minus some. Counted here are about 120,000 clones, 70% to 90% occurring once; the ten biggest clones make up approximately 10%. The sequence came from a man in his forties or fifties with acute or convalescent COVID-19. Sample: peripheral blood.

The CDR3 loop is CASRPGQAYNSPLHF. CDR3 sequence (DNA): TGTGCCAGCAGACCAGGACAGGCCTATAATTCACCCCTCCACTTT. The genes are TRBV2 and TRBJ1-6; 7 nucleotides line up with TRBD1. The CDR3 contains 15 residues. Germline CDR1 reads SNHLY; CDR2 reads FYNNEI. Germline trimming cut 6 bases from V and 2 bases from J; bases unmatched to any gene: 4.